This T cell receptor (beta chain) was obtained from a study of blood T cell repertoires in COVID-19. About the research overall: Sample material is recorded as cDNA or gDNA derived from T cells, B-cell-depleted T cells, or PBMCs.

In the original analysis: How many nucleated cells were present was estimated from reference gene primer amplification. Here immunoSEQ multiplex PCR was the method, and the copy in TCRdb shows in-frame clones only, minus some. The V and J calls and clone size were taken over from that table, and D and trimming were inferred from the DNA. The repertoire has fewer than 200,000 clones, about 83% of them found once; the top ten carry approximately 2.6%. Followed over time, Seattle patients had been enrolled while infection was active. Germline CDR1 reads DFQATT; CDR2 reads SNEGSKA (reference sequence). The CDR3 totals 11 residues.

This receptor was obtained from a woman of 80 years or more with COVID-19, enrolled during active disease. The V and J genes are TRBV20-1 and TRBJ1-2; perhaps TRBD1 as D (5 bases). What was sequenced was peripheral blood. In DNA form, the CDR3 reads TGCAGCGGGGGAGGGGTCTATGGCTACACCTTC. Its translation is CSGGGVYGYTF.